The entry that follows covers one T cell receptor (beta chain) sequence. The antigen remains undetermined. This specimen comes from a study of T cell responses to AZD1222 COVID-19 vaccine. Study-wide context: Pooling of second doses given at about 4 or about 12 weeks was done. Study-level points and caveats: Repertoire sampling happened only post peak T cell response. Clonal diversity was possibly underestimated; the donors were predominantly white British and more often female.

The germline V gene encodes CDR1 SQVTM and CDR2 ANQGSEA. V was trimmed by 6 bases and J by 4 bases, leaving 12 bases between them. The CDR3 is 13 residues long. Clones were sequenced by immunoSEQ multiplex PCR, and TCRdb holds only the in-frame ones, with some missing. The sample gives 150,000 or so clones, roughly nine tenths of which show up once; less than 3% is in the top ten. This specimen consisted of peripheral blood, obtained on day 0 of AZD1222 vaccination. This sequence joins TRBV29-1 and TRBJ2-2; D possibly corresponds to TRBD2 (5 bases). The receptor comes from an adult in good health. The CDR3 sequence is CSVGSRGTGELFF. In DNA form, the CDR3 reads TGCAGCGTGGGTTCCCGGGGCACCGGGGAGCTGTTTTTT.